These T cell receptor beta chains were read from a single sample in a study of T-cell reconstitution after alpha-beta-depleted transplantation in children. TCRdb re-called the PCR reads through MiXCR, storing one row per CDR3 protein. Here the sample spans about 830,000 distinct CDR3 sequences, roughly 15% being singletons. The sample consisted of PBMCs, mostly from graft donor cells, taken 360 days after TCRalphabeta/CD19-depleted stem cell transplant. The receptors were gathered from a male patient younger than 18 who had a stem cell transplant for acute lymphoblastic leukemia, so the T cells may come from the graft donor. Both conserved end residues are part of each CDR3. A D gene is named only where the DNA matches it firmly. Not all rows give a size; the values are once, few, many and, for expanded clones, a class.

clone_size: few
d_call: TRBD1
v_call: TRBV7-2
j_call: TRBJ2-7
cdr3_nt: TGTGCCAGCAGCTACTACGGACAGGGCTACGAGCAGTACTTC
cdr3_aa: CASSYYGQGYEQYF

clone_size: many
d_call: TRBD2
v_call: TRBV12-3/TRBV12-4
j_call: TRBJ2-1
cdr3_nt: TGTGCCAGCAGCCATACTAGCGGGATATACAATGAGCAGTTCTTC
cdr3_aa: CASSHTSGIYNEQFF

clone_size: few
d_call: TRBD2
v_call: TRBV12-3/TRBV12-4
j_call: TRBJ2-1
cdr3_nt: TGTGCCAGCAGTTTGACGGGAGGGGATTACTACAATGAGCAGTTCTTC
cdr3_aa: CASSLTGGDYYNEQFF

clone_size: few
d_call: .
v_call: TRBV2
j_call: TRBJ2-2
cdr3_nt: TGTGCAGCCCGGTTTGAGGGCCTTGGCGGGGAGCTGTTTTTT
cdr3_aa: CAARFEGLGGELFF

clone_size: few
d_call: TRBD2
v_call: TRBV12-3/TRBV12-4
j_call: TRBJ2-7
cdr3_nt: TGTGCCAGCAGGGAAGGGACTAGCGGGTTGTACGAGCAGTACTTC
cdr3_aa: CASREGTSGLYEQYF

clone_size: .
d_call: .
v_call: TRBV6-1
j_call: TRBJ1-2
cdr3_nt: TGTGCCAGCAGTCCCGGGGAGGTTCTCTACTATGGCTACACCTTC
cdr3_aa: CASSPGEVLYYGYTF

clone_size: few
d_call: .
v_call: TRBV24-1
j_call: TRBJ1-1
cdr3_nt: TGTGCCACCAGTGACGGGGGGGCTAGATCCTCACAGATTGAAGCTTTCTTT
cdr3_aa: CATSDGGARSSQIEAFF

clone_size: many
d_call: TRBD2
v_call: TRBV20-1
j_call: TRBJ2-3
cdr3_nt: TGCAGTGCCTTTGGACTAGCGGATGAGGATACGCAGTATTTT
cdr3_aa: CSAFGLADEDTQYF

clone_size: many
d_call: .
v_call: TRBV5-1
j_call: TRBJ1-1
cdr3_nt: TGCGCCAGCAGGACAGATTCGAACACTGAAGCTTTCTTT
cdr3_aa: CASRTDSNTEAFF

clone_size: few
d_call: .
v_call: TRBV5-1
j_call: TRBJ2-1
cdr3_nt: TGCGCCAGCAGCTTGCCCCCCCCCGCTGAGCAGTTCTTC
cdr3_aa: CASSLPPPAEQFF

clone_size: .
d_call: .
v_call: TRBV7-9
j_call: TRBJ2-7
cdr3_nt: TGTGCCAGCAGCCCCCGGGACGGGATCTACGAGCAGTACTTC
cdr3_aa: CASSPRDGIYEQYF

clone_size: .
d_call: .
v_call: TRBV5-1
j_call: TRBJ1-3
cdr3_nt: TGCGCCAGCAGCTTGGGAGGGATCGGAAACACCATATATTTT
cdr3_aa: CASSLGGIGNTIYF

clone_size: .
d_call: .
v_call: TRBV7-8
j_call: TRBJ2-3
cdr3_nt: TGTGCCAGCAGCTTAGATTGGTTCAGGGGCACAGATACGCAGTATTTT
cdr3_aa: CASSLDWFRGTDTQYF

clone_size: few
d_call: .
v_call: TRBV5-1
j_call: TRBJ2-3
cdr3_nt: TGCGCCAGCAGCTTGCAACAGTCACAAGGGGGAGCAGATACGCAGTATTTT
cdr3_aa: CASSLQQSQGGADTQYF

clone_size: .
d_call: .
v_call: TRBV7-9
j_call: TRBJ1-5
cdr3_nt: TGTGCCAGCAGCTTAGCCAATGGGGGAAGGGATCAGCCCCAGCATTTT
cdr3_aa: CASSLANGGRDQPQHF

clone_size: many
d_call: TRBD2
v_call: TRBV5-1
j_call: TRBJ2-2
cdr3_nt: TGTGCCAGCAGCCTAGCGGGGAACACCGGGGAGCTGTTTTTT
cdr3_aa: CASSLAGNTGELFF

clone_size: .
d_call: .
v_call: TRBV20-1
j_call: TRBJ2-3
cdr3_nt: TGCAGTGCTAGAGATCCGCGGGCGGGGCAGTATTTT
cdr3_aa: CSARDPRAGQYF